Below, one T cell receptor beta chain is given with its context. As yet, its antigen is unknown. Clones were sequenced by immunoSEQ multiplex PCR, and TCRdb holds only the in-frame ones, with some missing. The sample holds over 140,000 clones; about 92% are singletons and the top ten take about 3.8%. These data originate in a study of T cell responses to AZD1222 COVID-19 vaccine. Study-level findings and limits: Donors in the cohort were predominantly white British and more often female, and clonal diversity was possibly underestimated.

Trimming shortened V by 2 bases and J by 4 bases, and 13 bases separated the two germline ends. This CDR3 is built from 15 residues. From germline, CDR1 is LNHDA and CDR2 SQIVND (reference sequence). The sample in question was peripheral blood, obtained 28 days after the second AZD1222 dose. This receptor was identified in an adult who received the AZD1222 COVID-19 vaccine. V is TRBV19 and J is TRBJ2-3; the D gene is possibly TRBD2 (6 bases). The CDR3 coding sequence is TGTGCCAGTAGTATATCGGGAGAGCTGGCAGATACGCAGTATTTT. Translating gives CASSISGELADTQYF.